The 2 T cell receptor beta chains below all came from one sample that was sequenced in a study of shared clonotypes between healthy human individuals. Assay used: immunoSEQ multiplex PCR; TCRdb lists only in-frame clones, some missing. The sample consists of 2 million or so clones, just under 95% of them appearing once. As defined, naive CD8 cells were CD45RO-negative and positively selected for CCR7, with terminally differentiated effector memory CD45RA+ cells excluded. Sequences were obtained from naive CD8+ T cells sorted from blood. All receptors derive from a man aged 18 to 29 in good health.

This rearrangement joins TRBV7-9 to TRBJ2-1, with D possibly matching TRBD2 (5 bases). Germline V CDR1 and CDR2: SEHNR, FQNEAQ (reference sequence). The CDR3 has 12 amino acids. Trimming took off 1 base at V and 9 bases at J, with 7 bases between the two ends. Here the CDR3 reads CASSLGGSEQFF. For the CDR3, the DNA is TGTGCCAGCAGCTTAGGTGGGAGTGAGCAGTTCTTC.

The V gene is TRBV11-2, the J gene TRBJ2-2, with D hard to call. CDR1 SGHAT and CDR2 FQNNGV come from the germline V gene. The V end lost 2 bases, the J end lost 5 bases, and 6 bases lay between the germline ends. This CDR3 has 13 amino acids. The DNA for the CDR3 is TGTGCCAGCAGCTTAATGAAGACCGGGGAGCTGTTTTTT. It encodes CASSLMKTGELFF.